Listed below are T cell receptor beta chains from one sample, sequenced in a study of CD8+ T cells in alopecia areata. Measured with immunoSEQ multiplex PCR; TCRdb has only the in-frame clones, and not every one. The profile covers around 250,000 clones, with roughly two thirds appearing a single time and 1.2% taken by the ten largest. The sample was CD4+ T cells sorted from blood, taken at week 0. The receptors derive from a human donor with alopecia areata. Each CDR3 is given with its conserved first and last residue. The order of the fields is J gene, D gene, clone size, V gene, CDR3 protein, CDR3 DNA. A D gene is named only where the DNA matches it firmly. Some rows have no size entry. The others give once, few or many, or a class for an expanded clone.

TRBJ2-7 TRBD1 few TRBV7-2 CASSLRDRGYEQYF TGTGCCAGCAGCCTCCGGGACAGGGGCTACGAGCAGTACTTC
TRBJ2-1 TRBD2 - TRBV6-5 CASTSGGAYNEQFF TGTGCCAGCACTAGCGGGGGGGCATACAATGAGCAGTTCTTC
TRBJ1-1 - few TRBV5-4 CASSSGPVKGTEAFF TGTGCCAGCAGCTCTGGGCCCGTTAAGGGCACTGAAGCTTTCTTT
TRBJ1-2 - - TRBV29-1 CSVLIFYGYTF TGCAGCGTTCTAATTTTCTATGGCTACACCTTC
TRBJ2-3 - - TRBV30 CAWSPLGTQYF TGTGCCTGGAGCCCCCTAGGTACGCAGTATTTT
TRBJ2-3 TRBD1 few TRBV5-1 CASSLAQGASTQYF TGCGCCAGCAGCTTGGCGCAGGGGGCGAGTACGCAGTATTTT
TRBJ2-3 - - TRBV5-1 CASSLGYSSTDTQYF TGCGCCAGCAGCTTGGGTTACAGCAGCACAGATACGCAGTATTTT
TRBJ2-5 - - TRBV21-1 CASSKGQATRTQYF TGTGCCAGCAGCAAAGGACAGGCAACACGGACCCAGTACTTC
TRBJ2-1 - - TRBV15 CATSLKSSYNEQFF TGTGCCACCAGCCTCAAGAGCTCCTACAATGAGCAGTTCTTC
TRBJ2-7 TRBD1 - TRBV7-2 CASSLSGTGYEQYF TGTGCCAGCAGCTTATCGGGGACAGGGTACGAGCAGTACTTC
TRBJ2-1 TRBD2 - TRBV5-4 CASSSTSGGDNEQFF TGTGCCAGCAGCTCTACTAGCGGGGGGGACAATGAGCAGTTCTTC
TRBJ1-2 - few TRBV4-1 CASSQVQAYGYTF TGCGCCAGCAGCCAGGTACAAGCCTATGGCTACACCTTC
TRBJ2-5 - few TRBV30 CAWEGGRQETQYF TGTGCCTGGGAGGGTGGGAGACAAGAGACCCAGTACTTC
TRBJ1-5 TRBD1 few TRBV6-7 CASSYGQGNQPQHF TGTGCCAGCAGTTACGGACAGGGCAATCAGCCCCAGCATTTT
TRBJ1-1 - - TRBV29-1 CSVGDTEAFF TGCAGCGTCGGTGACACTGAAGCTTTCTTT
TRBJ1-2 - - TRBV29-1 CSVKVAGGGYGYTF TGCAGCGTTAAGGTAGCCGGGGGCGGTTATGGCTACACCTTC
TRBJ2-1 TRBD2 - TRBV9 CASSPSGGVFQNEQFF TGTGCCAGCAGCCCTAGCGGGGGGGTGTTCCAAAATGAGCAGTTCTTC
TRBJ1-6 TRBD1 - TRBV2 CASSEGGRGNSPLHF TGTGCCAGCAGTGAGGGGGGCAGGGGGAATTCACCCCTCCACTTT
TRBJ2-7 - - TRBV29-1 CSVGTDHEQYF TGCAGCGTGGGGACCGATCACGAGCAGTACTTC
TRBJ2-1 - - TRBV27 CASSPTPRSEQFF TGTGCCAGCAGTCCTACCCCCCGGAGTGAGCAGTTCTTC
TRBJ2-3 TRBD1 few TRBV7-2 CASRWDSPGTQYF TGTGCCAGCAGGTGGGACAGCCCGGGTACGCAGTATTTT
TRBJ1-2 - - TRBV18 CASSPGQLSNYGYTF TGTGCCAGCTCCCCTGGACAGCTCTCGAACTATGGCTACACCTTC
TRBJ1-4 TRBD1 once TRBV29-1 CSVAQGATNEKLFF TGCAGCGTCGCCCAGGGGGCAACTAATGAAAAACTGTTTTTT
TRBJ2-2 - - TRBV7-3 CASSGQGSSGELFF TGTGCCAGCTCGGGCCAGGGGAGCTCCGGGGAGCTGTTTTTT
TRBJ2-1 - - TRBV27 CASSLEGSSYNEQFF TGTGCCAGCAGTTTAGAGGGGAGCTCCTACAATGAGCAGTTCTTC
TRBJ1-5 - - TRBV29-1 CSVANLDQPQHF TGCAGCGTTGCGAATCTCGATCAGCCCCAGCATTTT
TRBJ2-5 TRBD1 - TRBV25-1 CASSADRGQETQYF TGTGCCAGCAGTGCTGACAGGGGCCAAGAGACCCAGTACTTC
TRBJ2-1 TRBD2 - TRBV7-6 CASSPSSGDHNEQFF TGTGCCAGCAGCCCTTCTAGCGGGGATCACAATGAGCAGTTCTTC
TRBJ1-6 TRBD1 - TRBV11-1 CASSRDRGSPLHF TGTGCCAGCAGCCGGGACAGGGGTTCACCCCTCCACTTT
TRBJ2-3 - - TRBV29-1 CSVGGSAGPTDTQYF TGCAGCGTTGGAGGGTCAGCGGGTCCCACAGATACGCAGTATTTT
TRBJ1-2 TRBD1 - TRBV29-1 CSVAKDRGVGYGYTF TGCAGCGTTGCTAAGGACAGGGGGGTAGGCTATGGCTACACCTTC
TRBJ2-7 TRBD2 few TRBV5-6 CASSTARTGRVHEQYF TGTGCCAGCAGCACCGCACGGACGGGGAGGGTCCACGAGCAGTACTTC
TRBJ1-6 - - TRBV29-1 CSQIHTGRHSPLHF TGCAGTCAAATCCACACCGGGCGTCATTCACCCCTCCACTTT
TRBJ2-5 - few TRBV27 CASSSRRFRETQYF TGTGCCAGCAGCTCAAGACGGTTCCGGGAGACCCAGTACTTC
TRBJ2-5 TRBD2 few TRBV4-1 CASSQPSGGPETQYF TGCGCCAGCAGCCAACCTTCGGGGGGGCCGGAGACCCAGTACTTC
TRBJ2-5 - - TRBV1 CTSSQGRTPYF TGCACCAGCAGCCAAGGGAGGACCCCTTACTTC
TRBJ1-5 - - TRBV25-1 CASSDWGTQPQHF TGTGCCAGCAGTGATTGGGGAACTCAGCCCCAGCATTTT
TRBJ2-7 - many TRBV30 CAWSDSPASEQYF TGTGCCTGGAGTGACAGCCCGGCTAGCGAGCAGTACTTC
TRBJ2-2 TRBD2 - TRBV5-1 CAGSLPGGYTGELFF TGCGCCGGCAGCTTGCCGGGGGGATACACCGGGGAGCTGTTTTTT
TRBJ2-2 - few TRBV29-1 CSVGGISVSGELFF TGCAGCGTTGGAGGGATTAGCGTGTCCGGGGAGCTGTTTTTT
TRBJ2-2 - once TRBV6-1 CASSEGNTGELFF TGTGCCAGCAGTGAAGGCAACACCGGGGAGCTGTTTTTT
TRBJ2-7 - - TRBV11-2 CASSLAPGQYEQYF TGTGCCAGCAGCTTAGCACCGGGCCAGTACGAGCAGTACTTC
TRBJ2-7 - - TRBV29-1 CSVEVRAPGHYEQYF TGCAGCGTTGAGGTCCGGGCCCCTGGGCACTACGAGCAGTACTTC
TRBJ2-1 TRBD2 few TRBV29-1 CSATSGGAIQSEQFF TGCAGCGCGACTAGCGGGGGGGCCATTCAATCTGAGCAGTTCTTC
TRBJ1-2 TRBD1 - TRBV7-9 CASTRTGEYGYTF TGTGCCAGCACGAGGACAGGGGAGTATGGCTACACCTTC
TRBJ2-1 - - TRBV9 CASSVASDGGHAEQFF TGTGCCAGCAGCGTAGCTTCGGACGGGGGGCACGCTGAGCAGTTCTTC
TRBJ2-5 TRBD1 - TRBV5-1 CASSLSWTGRQTQYF TGCGCCAGCAGCTTGTCTTGGACAGGGAGGCAGACCCAGTACTTC
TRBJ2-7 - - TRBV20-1 CSARGGYEQYF TGCAGTGCCCGGGGTGGGTACGAGCAGTACTTC
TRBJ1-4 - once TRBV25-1 CAVKRGNEKLFF TGTGCCGTTAAACGGGGGAATGAAAAACTGTTTTTT
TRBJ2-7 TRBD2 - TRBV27 CASSWGTSGAEQYF TGTGCCAGCAGCTGGGGAACTAGCGGGGCCGAGCAGTACTTC
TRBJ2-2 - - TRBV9 CASSVEGANTGELFF TGTGCCAGCAGCGTTGAGGGGGCGAACACCGGGGAGCTGTTTTTT
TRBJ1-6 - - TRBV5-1 CASSLEQGNSPLHF TGCGCCAGCAGCTTGGAACAGGGAAATTCACCCCTCCACTTT